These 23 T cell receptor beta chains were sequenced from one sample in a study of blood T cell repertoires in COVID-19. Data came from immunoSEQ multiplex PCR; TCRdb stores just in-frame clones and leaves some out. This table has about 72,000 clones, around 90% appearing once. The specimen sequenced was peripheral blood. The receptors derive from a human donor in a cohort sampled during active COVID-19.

The CDR3 DNA sequence: TGTGCCAGTCGACAGGGGGCTCTACCCGGCTACACCTTC. The encoded protein is CASRQGALPGYTF. V and J are TRBV28 and TRBJ1-2, with 10 nucleotides matching TRBD1. The germline CDR1 and CDR2 sequences are MDHEN and SYDVKM. This CDR3 has 13 residues. Trimming took 9 bases from V and 8 from J; bases not matched to a gene: 9.

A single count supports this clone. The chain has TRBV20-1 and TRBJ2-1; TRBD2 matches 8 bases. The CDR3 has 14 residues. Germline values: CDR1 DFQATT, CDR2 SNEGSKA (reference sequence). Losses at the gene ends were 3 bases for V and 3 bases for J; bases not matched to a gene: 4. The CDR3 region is CSASATSGYNEQFF. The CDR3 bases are TGCAGTGCTAGTGCCACTAGCGGCTACAATGAGCAGTTCTTC.

CDR3 coding DNA: TGTGCCAGGGGGAGGGGCGCCGGGACAGGGATCTACAATGAGCAGTTCTTC. It specifies CARGRGAGTGIYNEQFF. The chain has TRBV27 and TRBJ2-1; 9 bases line up with TRBD1. In germline, CDR1 is MNHEY, CDR2 SMNVEV (reference sequence). The CDR3 contains 17 residues. The V segment lost 9 bases and the J segment 3 bases; nucleotides outside the gene matches: 15.

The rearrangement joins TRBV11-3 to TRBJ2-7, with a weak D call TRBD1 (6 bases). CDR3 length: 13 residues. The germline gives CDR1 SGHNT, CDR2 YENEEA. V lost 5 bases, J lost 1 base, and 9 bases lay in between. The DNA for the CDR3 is TGTGCCAGCAGCCCTGGACAGTCCTACGAGCAGTACTTC. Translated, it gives CASSPGQSYEQYF.

The CDR3 DNA is TGTGCCAGCAACCCAGGGGGCATAGATACGCAGTATTTT. Its protein product is CASNPGGIDTQYF. V gene TRBV27 combines with J gene TRBJ2-3; 8 nucleotides agree with TRBD1. Germline V gene lookup returns CDR1 MNHEY and CDR2 SMNVEV (reference sequence). Trimming removed 7 bases from V and 5 bases from J; junction bases left unmatched: 5. The CDR3 runs to 13 residues.

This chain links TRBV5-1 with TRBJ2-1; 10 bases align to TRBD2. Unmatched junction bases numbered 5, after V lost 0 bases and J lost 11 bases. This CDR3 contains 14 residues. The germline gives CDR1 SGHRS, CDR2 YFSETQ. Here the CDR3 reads CASSLGASGGQQFF. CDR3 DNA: TGCGCCAGCAGCTTGGGGGCTAGCGGGGGCCAGCAGTTCTTC.

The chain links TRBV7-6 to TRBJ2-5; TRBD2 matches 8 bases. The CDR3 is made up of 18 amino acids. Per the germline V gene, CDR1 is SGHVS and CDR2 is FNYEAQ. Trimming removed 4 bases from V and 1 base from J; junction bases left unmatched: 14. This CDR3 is CASSYTGMAGGSQETQYF. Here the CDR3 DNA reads TGTGCCAGCAGCTACACAGGGATGGCGGGAGGAAGCCAAGAGACCCAGTACTTC.

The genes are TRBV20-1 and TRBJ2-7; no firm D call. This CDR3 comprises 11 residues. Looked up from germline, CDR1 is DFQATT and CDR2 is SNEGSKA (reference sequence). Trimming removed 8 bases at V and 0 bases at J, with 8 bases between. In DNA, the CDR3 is TGCAGTCTTTACAACTCCTACGAGCAGTACTTC. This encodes CSLYNSYEQYF.

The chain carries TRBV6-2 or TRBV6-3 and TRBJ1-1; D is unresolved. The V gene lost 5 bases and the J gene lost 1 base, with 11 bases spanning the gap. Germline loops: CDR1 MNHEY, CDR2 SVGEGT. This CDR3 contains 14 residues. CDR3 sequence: CASSPHGRNTEAFF. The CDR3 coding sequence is TGTGCCAGCAGTCCACACGGGAGGAACACTGAAGCTTTCTTT.

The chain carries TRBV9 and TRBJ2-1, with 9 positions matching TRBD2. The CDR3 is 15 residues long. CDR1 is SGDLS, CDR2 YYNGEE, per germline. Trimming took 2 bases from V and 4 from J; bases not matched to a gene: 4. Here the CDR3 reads CASSVPSGEYNEQFF. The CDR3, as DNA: TGTGCCAGCAGCGTTCCTAGCGGGGAGTACAATGAGCAGTTCTTC.

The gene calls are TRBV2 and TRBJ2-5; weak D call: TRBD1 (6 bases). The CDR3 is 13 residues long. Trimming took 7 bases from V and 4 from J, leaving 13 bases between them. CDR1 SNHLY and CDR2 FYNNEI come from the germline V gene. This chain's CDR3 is CASKGVRAETQYF. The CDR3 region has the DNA TGTGCCAGCAAGGGGGTACGGGCAGAGACCCAGTACTTC.

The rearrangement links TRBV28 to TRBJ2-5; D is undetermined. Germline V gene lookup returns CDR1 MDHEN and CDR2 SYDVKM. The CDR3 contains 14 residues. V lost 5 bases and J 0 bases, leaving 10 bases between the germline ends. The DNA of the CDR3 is TGTGCCAGCAGTGCGCCGGTGTACCAAGAGACCCAGTACTTC. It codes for CASSAPVYQETQYF. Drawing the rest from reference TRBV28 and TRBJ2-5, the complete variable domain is DVKVTQSSRYLVKRTGEKVFLECVQDMDHENMFWYRQDPGLGLRLIYFSYDVKMKEKGDIPEGYSVSREKKERFSLILESASTNQTSMYLCASSAPVYQETQYFGPGTRLLVL.

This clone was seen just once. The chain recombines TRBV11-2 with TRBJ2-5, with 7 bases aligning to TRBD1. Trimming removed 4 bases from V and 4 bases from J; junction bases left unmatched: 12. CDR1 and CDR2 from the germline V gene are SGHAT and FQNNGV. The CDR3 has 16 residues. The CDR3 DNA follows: TGTGCCAGCAGCTCCATAACAGGGGTAACAAGAGAGACCCAGTACTTC. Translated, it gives CASSSITGVTRETQYF.

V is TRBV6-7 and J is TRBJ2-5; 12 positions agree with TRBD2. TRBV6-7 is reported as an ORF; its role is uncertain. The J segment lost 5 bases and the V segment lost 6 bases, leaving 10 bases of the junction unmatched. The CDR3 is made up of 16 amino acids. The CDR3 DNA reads TGTGCCAGCAGGCCTTCTAGCGGGGGGGCGGTTGAGACCCAGTACTTC. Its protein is CASRPSSGGAVETQYF.

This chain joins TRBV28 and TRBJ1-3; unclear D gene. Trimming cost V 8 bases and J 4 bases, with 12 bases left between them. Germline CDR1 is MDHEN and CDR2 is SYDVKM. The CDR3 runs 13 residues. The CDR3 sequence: CASGLTSGNTIYF. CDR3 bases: TGTGCCAGCGGTCTAACGTCCGGAAACACCATATATTTT.

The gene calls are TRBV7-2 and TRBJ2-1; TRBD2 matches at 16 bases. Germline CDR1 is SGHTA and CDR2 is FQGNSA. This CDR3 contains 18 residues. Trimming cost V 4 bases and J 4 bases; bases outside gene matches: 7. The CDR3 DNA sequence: TGTGCCAGCAGCTCGGGACTAGCGGGAGGGATCGGGTACAATGAGCAGTTCTTC. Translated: CASSSGLAGGIGYNEQFF.

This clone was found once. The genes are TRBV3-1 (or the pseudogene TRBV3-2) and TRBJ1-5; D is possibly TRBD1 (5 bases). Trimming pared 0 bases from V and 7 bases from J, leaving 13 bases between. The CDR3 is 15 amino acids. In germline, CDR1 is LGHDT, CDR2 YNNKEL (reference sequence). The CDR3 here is CASSQDLSGVQPQHF. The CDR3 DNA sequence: TGTGCCAGCAGCCAAGATCTCTCGGGGGTCCAGCCCCAGCATTTT.

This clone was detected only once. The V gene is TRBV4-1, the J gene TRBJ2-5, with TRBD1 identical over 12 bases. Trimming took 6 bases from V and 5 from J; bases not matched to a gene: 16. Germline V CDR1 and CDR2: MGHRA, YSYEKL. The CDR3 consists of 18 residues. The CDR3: CASSPLFLRDRGPETQYF. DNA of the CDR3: TGCGCCAGCAGTCCTCTCTTCCTCCGGGACAGGGGGCCGGAGACCCAGTACTTC.

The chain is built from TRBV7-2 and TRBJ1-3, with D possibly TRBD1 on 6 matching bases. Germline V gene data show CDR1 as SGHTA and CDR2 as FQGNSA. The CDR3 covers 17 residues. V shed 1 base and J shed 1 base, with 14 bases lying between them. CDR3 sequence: CASSLGEGGKSGNTIYF. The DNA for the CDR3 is TGTGCCAGCAGCTTAGGGGAGGGGGGTAAGTCTGGAAACACCATATATTTT.

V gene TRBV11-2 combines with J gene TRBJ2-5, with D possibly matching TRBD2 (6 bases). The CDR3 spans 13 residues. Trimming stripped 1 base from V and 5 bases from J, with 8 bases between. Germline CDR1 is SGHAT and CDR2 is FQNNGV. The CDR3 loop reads CASSLGLAETQYF. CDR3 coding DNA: TGTGCCAGCAGCTTAGGGCTAGCGGAGACCCAGTACTTC.

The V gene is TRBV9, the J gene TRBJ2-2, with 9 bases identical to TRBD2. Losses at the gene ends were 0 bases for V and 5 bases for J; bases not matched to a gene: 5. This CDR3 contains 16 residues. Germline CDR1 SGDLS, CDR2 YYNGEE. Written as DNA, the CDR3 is TGTGCCAGCAGCGTAGCCCTAGCGGGACGTACCGGGGAGCTGTTTTTT. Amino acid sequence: CASSVALAGRTGELFF.

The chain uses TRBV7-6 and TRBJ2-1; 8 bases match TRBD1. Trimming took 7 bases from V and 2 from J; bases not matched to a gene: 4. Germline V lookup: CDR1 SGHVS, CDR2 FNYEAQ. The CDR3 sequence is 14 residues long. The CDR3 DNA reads TGTGCCAGCACTCCGGGACAGGCCTACAATGAGCAGTTCTTC. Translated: CASTPGQAYNEQFF.

The chain's CDR3 is CASSEDGRDHEQFF. As DNA, the CDR3 is TGTGCCAGCAGTGAAGACGGGCGGGACCATGAGCAGTTCTTC. This chain connects TRBV2 to TRBJ2-1; possibly TRBD2 for D (6 bases). CDR1 SNHLY and CDR2 FYNNEI come from the germline V gene. V lost 1 base and J 8 bases, leaving 12 bases between the germline ends. The CDR3 has 14 amino acids.